One sample yielded the 13 T cell receptor beta chains listed below, sequenced in a study of identifying expanded T cells in peripheral blood. Clones were read by immunoSEQ multiplex PCR, and TCRdb kept only the in-frame ones, dropping some. The sample lists about 100,000 clones, over 75% occurring once. The sample taken for sequencing was blood. The source is a person aged 18 to 70 in good health.

The chain carries TRBV9 and TRBJ2-1; tentatively, D is TRBD2 (6 bases). Deletions cut 2 bases from V and 0 bases from J, with 9 bases between. Germline CDR1 is SGDLS and CDR2 is YYNGEE. The CDR3 is 15 residues long. The CDR3 bases are TGTGCCAGCAGCGTTTTAGCGGACTCCTACAATGAGCAGTTCTTC. Translating gives CASSVLADSYNEQFF. The full variable domain, its missing parts supplied by reference TRBV9 and TRBJ2-1, is DSGVTQTPKHLITATGQRVTLRCSPRSGDLSVYWYQQSLDQGLQFLIQYYNGEERAKGNILERFSAQQFPDLHSELNLSSLELGDSALYFCASSVLADSYNEQFFGPGTRLTVL.

The gene calls are TRBV14 and TRBJ1-2; D is uncertain. Germline CDR1 is SGHDN and CDR2 is FVKESK. Trimming took 1 base from V and 2 from J, leaving 11 bases between them. There are 15 residues in the CDR3. The CDR3 protein is CASSQVGSGNYGYTF. CDR3 DNA sequence: TGTGCCAGCAGCCAAGTGGGGTCGGGAAACTATGGCTACACCTTC.

The chain recombines TRBV21-1 with TRBJ1-2. TRBV21-1 is assigned pseudogene status. The CDR3 length is 14 residues. The chain's CDR3 is CASSKATGAWGYTF. CDR3 nucleotide sequence: TGTGCCAGCAGCAAAGCGACGGGCGCATGGGGCTACACCTTC.

The chain uses TRBV7-8 and TRBJ2-7; D ambiguous. Germline V lookup: CDR1 SGHVS, CDR2 FQNEAQ. V was shortened by 3 bases and J by 2 bases, with 8 bases between the two germline ends. This CDR3 has 13 residues. CDR3 bases: TGTGCCAGCAGCTTTGACCCTACCTACGAGCAGTACTTC. It codes for CASSFDPTYEQYF.

V gene TRBV6-6 combines with J gene TRBJ2-5; 7 positions match TRBD2. Germline-derived CDR1 and CDR2 are MNHNY and SVGAGI (reference sequence). This CDR3 is 14 amino acids long. The ends lost 2 bases at V and 4 bases at J; junction bases unmatched: 4. CDR3 sequence: CASSYGGGLETQYF. CDR3 nucleotide sequence: TGTGCCAGCAGTTACGGGGGGGGACTAGAGACCCAGTACTTC.

The chain employs TRBV7-3 and TRBJ2-6, with 10 bases that match TRBD1. CDR3 length: 17 amino acids. The V gene's germline CDR1 is SGHTA and CDR2 FQGTGA. The J segment lost 3 bases and the V segment lost 5 bases, leaving 7 bases of the junction unmatched. The CDR3 here is CASSQRTGGNGANVLTF. The CDR3 DNA reads TGTGCCAGCAGCCAGAGGACAGGGGGTAATGGGGCCAACGTCCTGACTTTC.

The chain employs TRBV9 and TRBJ2-5; possible D gene TRBD1, 5 bases. Trimming took 0 bases from V and 4 from J, leaving 7 bases between them. Germline V lookup: CDR1 SGDLS, CDR2 YYNGEE. The CDR3 consists of 13 residues. The CDR3 region is CASSVVGRETQYF. Here the CDR3 DNA reads TGTGCCAGCAGCGTAGTGGGGCGAGAGACCCAGTACTTC.

The chain couples TRBV11-2 to TRBJ1-6, with 7 bases fitting TRBD1. Germline V gene lookup returns CDR1 SGHAT and CDR2 FQNNGV. J gave up 10 bases and V 2 bases, and 8 bases lay outside the gene matches. The CDR3 runs 15 residues. In nucleotides, the CDR3 is TGTGCCAGCAGCTTATATGACAGGGCAGGGTCACCCCTCCACTTT. Amino acids: CASSLYDRAGSPLHF. The whole variable domain, filled in from reference TRBV11-2 and TRBJ1-6, reads EAGVAQSPRYKIIEKRQSVAFWCNPISGHATLYWYQQILGQGPKLLIQFQNNGVVDDSQLPKDRFSAERLKGVDSTLKIQPAKLEDSAVYLCASSLYDRAGSPLHFGNGTRLTVT.

The chain employs TRBV5-5 and TRBJ2-3, with D possibly TRBD2 on 5 matching bases. CDR3 size: 17 residues. Germline CDR1 reads SGHKS; CDR2 reads YYEKEE (reference sequence). V shed 5 bases and J shed 1 base, with 20 bases lying between them. CDR3 nucleotides: TGTGCCAGCAGTTACGCGATCGCGGGCGGCGGCACAGATACGCAGTATTTT. Protein sequence: CASSYAIAGGGTDTQYF.

The gene calls are TRBV27 and TRBJ2-1; weak D call: TRBD2 (5 bases). V was trimmed by 6 bases and J by 13 bases, leaving 22 bases between them. The CDR3 is 14 amino acids. Germline V lookup: CDR1 MNHEY, CDR2 SMNVEV (reference sequence). For the CDR3, the DNA is TGTGCCAGCAGGACCGCAACTAGTTTTAGTCGCCAGTTCTTC. Residues: CASRTATSFSRQFF.

This chain joins TRBV6-5 and TRBJ2-3; TRBD2 agrees at 8 bases. Losses at the gene ends were 2 bases for V and 7 bases for J; bases not matched to a gene: 8. There are 15 residues in the CDR3. The germline gives CDR1 MNHEY, CDR2 SVGAGI. This CDR3 is CASSYESGSTNTQYF. CDR3 DNA sequence: TGTGCCAGCAGTTACGAAAGCGGGAGTACGAATACGCAGTATTTT.

This sequence joins TRBV9 and TRBJ1-1; 9 bases agree with TRBD1. The CDR3 runs to 16 residues. Germline CDR1 reads SGDLS; CDR2 reads YYNGEE. V was pared by 4 bases and J by 8 bases, with 15 bases of the junction left unmatched. The CDR3 region has the DNA TGTGCCAGCAGCCCTCCCGGGACAGGGAGCATTGGGGAAGCTTTCTTT. Encoded protein: CASSPPGTGSIGEAFF.

CDR3 nucleotides: TGCGCCAGCAGCCAAGGAAGGGTGGGGGGGACTGAAGCTTTCTTT. Amino acids: CASSQGRVGGTEAFF. The gene calls are TRBV4-1 and TRBJ1-1, with a tentative D call TRBD1 (5 bases). V lost 1 base and J 5 bases, leaving 14 bases between the germline ends. This CDR3 has 15 residues. The germline gives CDR1 MGHRA, CDR2 YSYEKL.